These 15 T cell receptor beta chains were sequenced from one sample in a study of cytomegalovirus exposure and HLA in healthy donors. This PCR relied on a set of 60 Vbeta primers and 13 Jbeta primers. The repertoire was sequenced with immunoSEQ multiplex PCR; TCRdb's copy has only in-frame clones and lacks some. The data contain some 200,000 clones, roughly 80% of them singletons. Sequencing input: PBMCs. The receptors shown here come from a girl aged 10-17 years in good health and CMV-seronegative.

The chain links TRBV2 to TRBJ2-1; weak D call: TRBD2 (5 bases). Trimming cost V 5 bases and J 5 bases, with 7 bases left between them. CDR1 and CDR2 (germline): SNHLY, FYNNEI. CDR3 length: 12 residues. CDR3 residues: CASSIANNEQFF. The DNA for the CDR3 is TGTGCCAGCAGTATAGCGAACAATGAGCAGTTCTTC.

The chain recombines TRBV5-5 with TRBJ2-3, with 7 nucleotides matching TRBD1. The CDR3 runs 17 residues. The junction had 9 bases not matched to a gene; V was cut back by 0 bases and J by 2 bases. Germline V gene lookup returns CDR1 SGHKS and CDR2 YYEKEE (reference sequence). The CDR3 protein is CASSLAWVTGSTDTQYF. CDR3 nucleotide sequence: TGTGCCAGCAGCTTGGCCTGGGTGACAGGGTCCACAGATACGCAGTATTTT. Looking up the rest from reference TRBV5-5 and TRBJ2-3 gives the full variable domain: DAGVTQSPTHLIKTRGQQVTLRCSPISGHKSVSWYQQVLGQGPQFIFQYYEKEERGRGNFPDRFSARQFPNYSSELNVNALLLGDSALYLCASSLAWVTGSTDTQYFGPGTRLTVL.

The chain recombines TRBV5-4 with TRBJ2-7; the match to TRBD2 covers 12 bases. V shed 2 bases and J 1 base; nucleotides not matched to a gene: 7. CDR3 length: 17 residues. Per the germline V gene, CDR1 is SGHNT and CDR2 is YYREEE (reference sequence). CDR3 amino acids: CASSLRLAGDLSYEQYF. DNA for the CDR3: TGTGCCAGCAGCTTAAGACTAGCGGGGGACCTTTCCTACGAGCAGTACTTC. Together with reference TRBV5-4 and TRBJ2-7, the CDR3 gives the full variable domain: ETGVTQSPTHLIKTRGQQVTLRCSSQSGHNTVSWYQQALGQGPQFIFQYYREEENGRGNFPPRFSGLQFPNYSSELNVNALELDDSALYLCASSLRLAGDLSYEQYFGPGTRLTVT.

The count of this clone is one. The chain uses TRBV30 and TRBJ2-1, with D tentatively TRBD2 (5 bases). This CDR3 contains 12 residues. The germline V gene has CDR1 GTSNPN and CDR2 SVGIG (reference sequence). V was pared by 3 bases and J by 7 bases, with 10 bases between. CDR3 amino acids: CAWRGGLNEQFF. The CDR3 nucleotides read TGTGCCTGGAGAGGAGGTCTGAATGAGCAGTTCTTC.

This clone has just a few counts. The chain couples TRBV4-3 to TRBJ2-3; 7 bases agree with TRBD2. The CDR3 consists of 15 residues. Germline lookup yields CDR1 LGHNA and CDR2 YSLEER. V trimming: 0 bases; J trimming: 2 bases; junction bases outside the gene matches: 2. The CDR3 is CASSQDGTNTDTQYF. For the CDR3, the DNA is TGCGCCAGCAGCCAAGATGGGACTAACACAGATACGCAGTATTTT.

This chain joins TRBV15 and TRBJ2-1; the D is unclear. The CDR3 length is 14 residues. The germline V and J ends were trimmed by 4 bases and 8 bases, with 15 bases remaining between them. CDR1 and CDR2 (germline): LNHNV, YYDKDF (reference sequence). Here the CDR3 reads CATSTLTLEHEQFF. The DNA of the CDR3 is TGTGCCACCAGCACCCTAACCTTAGAACATGAGCAGTTCTTC.

The V call is TRBV7-9, the J call TRBJ2-1; perhaps TRBD1 as D (6 bases). The ends were cut back, 5 bases at V and 10 bases at J, with 12 bases in the middle. The CDR3 loop spans 12 amino acids. CDR1 and CDR2 (germline): SEHNR, FQNEAQ (reference sequence). The DNA for the CDR3 is TGTGCCAGCAGCCCAGAAGGGGGAGAGCAGTTCTTC. Translating gives CASSPEGGEQFF.

The J gene is TRBJ2-5, the V gene TRBV5-1, with 9 positions matching TRBD2. The CDR3 length is 21 residues. Trimming cost V 0 bases and J 2 bases; bases outside gene matches: 20. Germline assignment: CDR1 SGHRS and CDR2 YFSETQ. The CDR3 DNA reads TGCGCCAGCAGCTTGGCCTCGGGGATAGCGGGAGTCGACCCTGGACAAGAGACCCAGTACTTC. Its translation is CASSLASGIAGVDPGQETQYF.

This clone came up a few times. The DNA for the CDR3 is TGTGCCAGCAGCGTAGCTAGCGGGAGGACAGATACGCAGTATTTT. Translation gives CASSVASGRTDTQYF. This chain links TRBV9 with TRBJ2-3; TRBD2 matches 11 bases. The CDR3 is 15 amino acids. CDR1 is SGDLS and CDR2 is YYNGEE in the germline V gene. The J segment lost 3 bases and the V segment lost 0 bases, leaving 0 bases of the junction unmatched.

The gene calls are TRBV7-9 and TRBJ2-1; D is unclear. Germline CDR1 SEHNR, CDR2 FQNEAQ (reference sequence). The CDR3 runs 10 residues. V lost 3 bases, J lost 10 bases, and 4 bases lay in between. This CDR3 reads CASSFREQFF. In DNA form, the CDR3 reads TGTGCCAGCAGCTTCCGGGAGCAGTTCTTC.

This clone showed up just a few times. This sequence joins TRBV6-5 and TRBJ2-1; TRBD1 is a possible D gene (5 bases). The CDR3 is made up of 15 amino acids. The V gene's germline CDR1 is MNHEY and CDR2 SVGAGI. With 2 bases removed from V and 7 bases from J, the gap between germline ends came to 15 bases. The DNA of the CDR3 is TGTGCCAGCAGTTACCTAGGGGCAGGGTGGAATGAGCAGTTCTTC. This sequence encodes CASSYLGAGWNEQFF.

The J gene is TRBJ1-1, the V gene TRBV9; no firm D call. In germline, CDR1 is SGDLS, CDR2 YYNGEE. Trimming removed 2 bases from V and 1 base from J, with 12 bases in between. The CDR3 is 15 residues long. CDR3 amino acids: CASSVRGLGNTEAFF. In DNA form, the CDR3 reads TGTGCCAGCAGCGTTCGGGGTCTTGGGAACACTGAAGCTTTCTTT.

The CDR3 nucleotides are TGCGCCAGCAGCTCCCCGGGACAGGGCGGGTACGAGCAGTACTTC. Its protein product is CASSSPGQGGYEQYF. The V gene is TRBV5-1, the J gene TRBJ2-5; 9 bases agree with TRBD1. Gene TRBJ2-7 matches the end of the DNA better, so the J call may be wrong. Germline lookup yields CDR1 SGHRS and CDR2 YFSETQ. This CDR3 contains 15 residues.

This chain uses TRBV10-3 with TRBJ2-4, with D perhaps matching TRBD2 (7 bases). Per germline, CDR1 ENHRY and CDR2 SYGVKD. The CDR3 is 17 residues long. V was trimmed by 3 bases and J by 2 bases, leaving 17 bases between them. The CDR3 spells CAISDTVGGATKNIQYF. DNA for the CDR3: TGTGCCATCAGTGATACAGTAGGGGGGGCCACCAAAAACATTCAGTACTTC.

This chain joins TRBV6-5 and TRBJ2-7; 8 nucleotides align to TRBD1. Trimming removed 6 bases from V and 0 bases from J; junction bases left unmatched: 4. CDR3 length: 14 amino acids. CDR1 and CDR2 (germline): MNHEY, SVGAGI. The CDR3 spells CASSRTGSSYEQYF. CDR3 DNA sequence: TGTGCCAGCAGCCGGACAGGGTCCTCCTACGAGCAGTACTTC.